The 27 T cell receptor beta chains below were found in one sample sequenced in a study of response to subunit inactivated influenza vaccine. Each CDR3 protein is one row after TCRdb ran MiXCR on the RT-PCR reads. Here the sample spans 150,000 to 200,000 distinct CDR3 sequences, approximately 12% being singletons. The data were also submitted as part of a second study, on T cells expressing NK-cell markers. That report notes: Production of TCR beta cDNA relied on 5'RACE template switching with UMIs.

The sequencing here drew on CD8+ T cells sorted from PBMCs, taken 11 to 12 days after vaccination. The receptors here all came from a man aged 50 to 60 who received an inactivated influenza vaccine.

This clonotype has a handful of counts. The chain combines TRBV27 with TRBJ2-1; tentative D call: TRBD1 (5 bases). The CDR3 spans 16 residues. Germline V gene lookup returns CDR1 MNHEY and CDR2 SMNVEV (reference sequence). V dropped 0 bases and J dropped 1 base, with 10 bases sitting between them. The CDR3 sequence: CASSLSGQGSYNEQFF. The DNA of the CDR3 is TGTGCCAGCAGTTTATCGGGGCAGGGATCCTACAATGAGCAGTTCTTC.

This clonotype was counted only a few times. The rearrangement joins TRBV12-3 or TRBV12-4 to TRBJ2-2; TRBD2 matches 7 bases. This CDR3 has 17 residues. The V and J ends lost 6 bases and 3 bases, in that order; junction bases with no gene match: 13. CDR3 loop: CASSLTKPGGYTGELFF. The CDR3 DNA is TGTGCCAGCAGCTTGACAAAGCCGGGAGGTTACACCGGGGAGCTGTTTTTT.

This sequence joins TRBV10-3 and TRBJ2-1, with 14 bases matching TRBD2. CDR1 ENHRY and CDR2 SYGVKD come from the germline V gene. The CDR3 runs to 18 residues. Trimming removed 6 bases from V and 5 bases from J; junction bases left unmatched: 12. The CDR3: CAIRGTSGSLTGNNEQFF. CDR3 DNA: TGTGCCATCAGGGGGACTAGCGGGAGCTTGACGGGTAACAATGAGCAGTTCTTC.

The sample holds a few counts of this clonotype. The chain combines TRBV6-1 with TRBJ1-2, with D possibly TRBD1 on 5 matching bases. V was shortened by 5 bases and J by 0 bases, with 13 bases between the two germline ends. This CDR3 contains 15 residues. Germline CDR1 is MNHNS and CDR2 is SASEGT. CDR3 amino acids: CASSPAPTANYGYTF. The CDR3 coding sequence is TGTGCCAGCAGTCCAGCGCCGACAGCTAACTATGGCTACACCTTC.

This clonotype appeared many times. The CDR3 coding sequence is TGTGCCAGCAATACTGCGGGGGGCCGGTACCAAGAGACCCAGTACTTC. It codes for CASNTAGGRYQETQYF. The genes are TRBV28 and TRBJ2-5; TRBD2 agrees at 8 bases. The CDR3 is 16 residues long. V dropped 7 bases and J dropped 0; count of bases not matched to a gene: 10. Germline CDR1 reads MDHEN; CDR2 reads SYDVKM.

This clonotype was seen only a few times. The rearrangement joins TRBV4-3 to TRBJ1-5; D is perhaps TRBD1 (5 bases). V lost 0 bases, J lost 6 bases, and 12 bases lay in between. Germline CDR1 and CDR2: LGHNA and YSLEER. The CDR3 runs to 15 residues. The CDR3 sequence: CASSQERGSGQPQHF. As DNA, the CDR3 is TGCGCCAGCAGCCAAGAACGGGGGTCGGGTCAGCCCCAGCATTTT.

This chain uses TRBV6-4 with TRBJ2-3; 12 positions agree with TRBD2. V shed 2 bases and J 0 bases; nucleotides not matched to a gene: 0. The length of the CDR3 is 16 residues. Germline V gene lookup returns CDR1 MRHNA and CDR2 SNTAGT. CDR3 coding DNA: TGTGCCAGCAGTGACGGGACTAGCGGGAGCACAGATACGCAGTATTTT. This codes for CASSDGTSGSTDTQYF.

The chain combines TRBV7-2 with TRBJ2-3, with a tentative D call TRBD2 (5 bases). The CDR3 is made up of 15 amino acids. Trimming cost V 1 base and J 4 bases, with 12 bases left between them. The V gene's germline CDR1 is SGHTA and CDR2 FQGNSA. CDR3 sequence: CASSLEPGNPDTQYF. The CDR3 DNA reads TGTGCCAGCAGCTTAGAACCCGGGAACCCAGATACGCAGTATTTT.

This clonotype was found many times. The CDR3 reads CASSYSRQKNIQYF. Here the CDR3 DNA reads TGTGCCAGCAGTTACTCGCGTCAGAAAAACATTCAGTACTTC. The chain employs TRBV6-5 and TRBJ2-4, with D hard to call. The V and J ends lost 0 bases and 4 bases respectively, with 7 bases between them. The CDR3 spans 14 residues. CDR1 is MNHEY and CDR2 is SVGAGI in the germline V gene.

The chain employs TRBV6-1 and TRBJ2-1; possible D gene TRBD2, 5 bases. Trimming removed 8 bases at V and 9 bases at J, with 17 bases between. The CDR3 contains 13 residues. Germline CDR1 reads MNHNS; CDR2 reads SASEGT. The DNA for the CDR3 is TGTGCCAGCCTTCCAGAGGGTTACGCTGAGCAGTTCTTC. Protein sequence: CASLPEGYAEQFF.

The chain joins TRBV28 to TRBJ1-2, with TRBD1 as a possible D gene (5 bases). Germline V gene data show CDR1 as MDHEN and CDR2 as SYDVKM. The CDR3 consists of 12 residues. V was trimmed by 5 bases and J by 6 bases, leaving 10 bases between them. Here the CDR3 reads CASSPRVDGYTF. DNA for the CDR3: TGTGCCAGCAGTCCCAGGGTGGATGGCTACACCTTC.

This clonotype was counted ten times or more. The chain uses TRBV5-1 and TRBJ2-1; maybe TRBD2 (6 bases). In germline, CDR1 is SGHRS, CDR2 YFSETQ. Between the trimmed V and J ends, which lost 0 bases and 0 bases, there was a span of 10 bases. CDR3 size: 16 residues. The DNA for the CDR3 is TGCGCCAGCAGCTTGGCCGGCGGGAACTCCTACAATGAGCAGTTCTTC. Translating it yields CASSLAGGNSYNEQFF.

This clonotype was picked up many times. The genes are TRBV6-2 or TRBV6-3 and TRBJ2-1; D is ambiguous. V was shortened by 7 bases and J by 6 bases, with 7 bases between the two germline ends. The CDR3 is 11 amino acids. CDR1 is MNHEY, CDR2 SVGEGT, per germline. CDR3 loop: CASTVGNEQFF. As DNA, the CDR3 is TGTGCCAGCACCGTTGGCAATGAGCAGTTCTTC.

This clonotype was seen only a few times. The chain has TRBV6-2 or TRBV6-3 and TRBJ2-1; 16 nucleotides align to TRBD2. Germline V CDR1 and CDR2: MNHEY, SVGEGT. Trimming took 6 bases from V and 2 from J; bases not matched to a gene: 10. The CDR3 has 19 residues. CDR3 DNA sequence: TGTGCCAGCAGCCCAACCGGGACTAGCGGGGGGGCACCCTACAATGAGCAGTTCTTC. This codes for CASSPTGTSGGAPYNEQFF.

Many counts were recorded for this clonotype. The chain joins TRBV5-1 to TRBJ1-1; D perhaps matches TRBD1 (5 bases). Germline V CDR1 and CDR2: SGHRS, YFSETQ. V was clipped by 2 bases and J by 3 bases, with 14 bases between them. The CDR3 covers 15 residues. CDR3 residues: CASSFRASGDTEAFF. CDR3 sequence (DNA): TGCGCCAGCAGCTTCAGGGCGTCCGGGGACACTGAAGCTTTCTTT.

This clonotype was found a few times. This sequence joins TRBV6-6 and TRBJ2-1; D remains ambiguous. CDR3 length: 11 residues. The V gene lost 2 bases and the J gene lost 8 bases, with 4 bases spanning the gap. Germline V gives CDR1 MNHNY, CDR2 SVGAGI (reference sequence). CDR3 sequence reads: CASSYNYEQFF. The CDR3 bases are TGTGCCAGCAGTTACAATTATGAGCAGTTCTTC.

This clonotype was counted between two and nine times. The V call is TRBV20-1, the J call TRBJ2-7; 9 bases agree with TRBD1. Germline V gene lookup returns CDR1 DFQATT and CDR2 SNEGSKA (reference sequence). Germline trimming cut 5 bases from V and 4 bases from J; bases unmatched to any gene: 9. The CDR3 loop spans 14 amino acids. CDR3 amino acids: CSAARTGVVYEQYF. DNA of the CDR3: TGCAGTGCTGCAAGGACAGGGGTTGTGTACGAGCAGTACTTC.

This sequence joins TRBV29-1 and TRBJ2-7, with 8 bases that match TRBD1. CDR1 is SQVTM, CDR2 ANQGSEA, per germline. The CDR3 consists of 13 residues. J was trimmed by 6 bases and V by 4 bases; bases with no gene match: 8. As DNA, the CDR3 is TGCAGCGTTGTTTCAGGGGGCGCGATCGAGCAGTACTTC. Its translation: CSVVSGGAIEQYF.

Only a few counts were recorded for this clonotype. DNA for the CDR3: TGCGCCAGCAGCCAAGATTATTTGAATGAGCAGTTCTTC. Amino acids: CASSQDYLNEQFF. The chain employs TRBV4-3 and TRBJ2-1; D gene uncertain. CDR3 length: 13 amino acids. The V end lost 0 bases, the J end lost 7 bases, and 7 bases lay between the germline ends. Germline V gene sequence: CDR1 LGHNA, CDR2 YSLEER.

For this clonotype: At one of its ends the junction is not consistent with the germline gene, which may arise from a read error. The chain is built from TRBV5-5 and TRBJ2-7; D gene uncertain. In germline, CDR1 is SGHKS, CDR2 YYEKEE (reference sequence). The CDR3 runs 13 residues. The CDR3 coding sequence is TGTGCCAGCAGCTTGGAATATCGGGCAGAGCTGTACTTC. Its translation: CASSLEYRAELYF.

The CDR3 DNA follows: TGTGCCAGTAGTATCTACAGACCCAATCAGCCCCAGCATTTT. Protein: CASSIYRPNQPQHF. This chain joins TRBV19 and TRBJ1-5; D not certain. Trimming left V 3 bases short and J 3 bases short, with 9 bases between. This CDR3 has 14 residues. Per germline, CDR1 LNHDA and CDR2 SQIVND (reference sequence).

In its sample, this clonotype was seen a few times. The gene calls are TRBV20-1 and TRBJ2-5, with 9 bases that match TRBD2. This CDR3 has 16 amino acids. J was trimmed by 1 base and V by 1 base; bases with no gene match: 7. Germline V gene lookup returns CDR1 DFQATT and CDR2 SNEGSKA (reference sequence). DNA of the CDR3: TGCAGTGCTAGAGGGCGGGAGGGATTATTCCAAGAGACCCAGTACTTC. The encoded protein is CSARGREGLFQETQYF.

This clonotype was recorded at least ten times. This chain links TRBV11-2 with TRBJ2-5; unclear D gene. Germline V gene sequence: CDR1 SGHAT, CDR2 FQNNGV. CDR3 length: 11 residues. Between the trimmed V and J ends, which lost 2 bases and 7 bases, there was a span of 5 bases. The CDR3 sequence: CASSLWGTQYF. CDR3 sequence (DNA): TGTGCCAGCAGCTTATGGGGGACCCAGTACTTC.

In its sample, this clonotype was seen a few times. This chain connects TRBV28 to TRBJ2-3, with 8 nucleotides matching TRBD2. The CDR3 is made up of 15 amino acids. Germline CDR1 is MDHEN and CDR2 is SYDVKM. J gave up 3 bases and V 5 bases, and 7 bases lay outside the gene matches. CDR3 residues: CASSPQRELTDTQYF. In DNA, the CDR3 is TGTGCCAGCAGTCCCCAGCGGGAGTTGACAGATACGCAGTATTTT.

The chain links TRBV20-1 to TRBJ2-5; the match to TRBD1 covers 10 bases. With 4 bases clipped from V and 2 bases from J, the junction kept 7 bases outside the gene matches. CDR3 size: 15 residues. Germline V lookup: CDR1 DFQATT, CDR2 SNEGSKA (reference sequence). The CDR3 bases are TGCAGTGCTACCGGGACAGGGGTGTTACAAGAGACCCAGTACTTC. Its protein product is CSATGTGVLQETQYF.

V usage is TRBV5-5 and J usage is TRBJ2-7; 7 bases match TRBD1. Germline loops: CDR1 SGHKS, CDR2 YYEKEE (reference sequence). The CDR3 extends over 17 amino acids. Unmatched junction bases numbered 15, after V lost 4 bases and J lost 2 bases. The CDR3 region has the DNA TGTGCCAGCAGCATATCCCACCTGGGGACAGTCACCTACGAGCAGTACTTC. It specifies CASSISHLGTVTYEQYF.

This clonotype has only a few counts. This sequence joins TRBV2 and TRBJ2-3; D possibly corresponds to TRBD2 (6 bases). The V gene's germline CDR1 is SNHLY and CDR2 FYNNEI. The CDR3 runs 15 residues. V lost 3 bases and J 3 bases, leaving 13 bases between the germline ends. The CDR3 nucleotides read TGTGCCAGCAGTGAGATATGGGGAGGAACAGATACGCAGTATTTT. It encodes CASSEIWGGTDTQYF.